This TCR beta chain was documented in a study of cytomegalovirus exposure and HLA in healthy donors (dated by TCRdb to 2016 to 2017). Regarding the study in general: An earlier analysis of several hundred of the donors reported about 260 Gb of sequence data and 117 million unique TCR beta sequences obtained from approximately 180 million T cells. A later analysis re-examined previously published TCR beta repertoires from over 500 donors and added high-resolution HLA genotyping to investigate patterns of TCR occurrence. In the later analysis, no new phenotypic data were used to find candidate immune exposures; instead, reliance was placed on TCR beta sequences and their occurrence across donors. Every discovery cohort repertoire had been produced on one sequencing platform. An early release covering 550 to 700 HLA-typed donors comprised about 310 gigabases of sequencing data and 85 million to 100 million unique TCR sequences. Donor age, sex, ethnicity and CMV serostatus were compiled alongside the repertoire data. To decide whether each TCR beta V gene segment behaved as functional or pseudogenic, an earlier analysis of some 540 of the donors relied on high-throughput TCR beta sequencing. Genome-wide SNP genotypes for about 55% of the 666 donors were used in a later genetic analysis, which treated that subset as a discovery cohort. On average, roughly 250,000 unique TCR beta nucleotide sequences were sequenced per donor among 398 genotyped donors of the cohort, with around 19% of those sequences being non-productive. The number of donors typed differed by locus, with 629-630 for A, B, C, DRB1 and DQB1, roughly 520 for DQA1, 600 to 610 for DPA1, and roughly 450 for DPB1. The T cell repertoires of several hundred subjects were profiled by immunosequencing and related to cytomegalovirus serostatus. Along with the approximately 700-subject first cohort, a separate validation cohort of around 110 different subjects was used. Both class I and class II loci were covered by HLA typing, at four-digit resolution. Among the approximately 430 genotyped donors, about 83% belonged to the genetic ancestry cluster associated with self-reported Caucasian donors. To predict cytomegalovirus infection status, the study combined high-throughput TCR immunosequencing, statistical association of individual TCRs with disease status, and machine learning. A handful of DR-DQ haplotypes were handled as single units for association and clustering because linkage in the cohort was strong. The study aimed to test whether signatures of past pathogen exposure could be identified by cataloging public T cell receptors.

Libraries were prepared through the immunoSEQ multiplex PCR assay. For the multiplex PCR, a mixture combining 60 forward primers for TCR Vbeta segments and 13 reverse primers for TCR Jbeta segments was used. A multiplex PCR assay on genomic DNA amplified the CDR3 region of rearranged TCR beta genes. The amplified TCR beta libraries were sequenced on the Illumina HiSeq System as 87-base-pair reads. Processing in the source paper ran as follows. A later analysis tallied around 82 million unique TCR beta chains across the 650 to 750 repertoires, and some 10 million of those chains were shared by two or more donors. A nearest-neighbor algorithm error-corrected the raw reads and collapsed the reads into unique sequences, merging closely related sequences to remove PCR and sequencing errors. Alignment of CDR3 sequences to IMGT reference sequences was used to assign V, D and J gene segments. For a sequence to be retained, at least a six-nucleotide match to both a V gene segment and a J gene segment was required. Rearrangements were classified as productive when the CDR3 lacked stop codons and remained in frame with V and J, and all other rearrangements were classified as non-productive. CDR3 was defined according to IMGT convention as the region running from the second conserved V-encoded cysteine to the conserved J-encoded phenylalanine. The earlier analysis of about 530 of the donors excluded any sequence lacking an unambiguous match to a single V gene segment. In an earlier analysis of some 590 of the donors, V segments were called functional above 56.7% productive rearrangements and were called segregating when the between-donor standard deviation exceeded 5%. To diagnose cytomegalovirus status from the catalog of TCR beta chain sequences, a statistical classification framework was built. In a later analysis, V and J genes were assigned by comparing TCR nucleotide sequences against IMGT/GENE-DB human TR gene sequences. A later analysis assigned CDR3 sequences and most-parsimonious VDJ recombination scenarios with the TCRdist pipeline. In a later analysis, each TCR beta chain was defined by its CDR3 amino acid sequence together with its V-gene family, and reads lacking a unique V-gene family were excluded. To address suspected cross-contamination and a sequencing artifact, a later analysis removed roughly 580 highly shared, low-generation-probability nucleotide sequences. In a later analysis, a clonal expansion index for each public chain was calculated from normalized within-repertoire ranks of inferred template counts. In a later analysis, generation probabilities were computed with a VDJ recombination model fitted to out-of-frame rearrangements, and the resulting probabilities were checked against IGoR. A later analysis scored TCR-TCR, TCR-HLA and TCR-CMV co-occurrence with hypergeometric tests, applying a repertoire-size bias correction to TCR pairs. False discovery rates were estimated in a later analysis by permuting HLA or CMV assignments 20 times. A later analysis grouped co-occurring TCRs with DBSCAN, adding TCRdist sequence similarity when clustering within HLA-allele-positive subsets. For co-occurrence clustering, repertoires with fewer than 30,000 or more than 120,000 public chains were excluded, along with five repertoires with anomalous nucleotide sharing. TCRdb provides this immuneACCESS table in a form limited to in-frame rearrangements. Some clones are lacking; in checked studies, under half of them reflect an unresolved V gene, and why the rest are absent is not known. That table gives V, J and clone size, and the DNA gave D and trimming. The sample yields 150,000 to 200,000 clones; roughly 87% were counted once. 0.75% to 0.95% of the sample comes from the top ten.

The CDR3 numbers 15 residues from cysteine through phenylalanine. The DNA shown is the 45-base CDR3, in frame from base 1. Trimming accounts for 8 bases at V and 2 bases at J, while the number of junction bases matched to no gene is 10. CDR1 and CDR2, looked up from the germline V gene, are MDHEN and SYDVKM. The investigation overall reported the following: In vitro tests confirmed that a few of the cytomegalovirus-associated TCR beta chains recognize cytomegalovirus antigens. When HLA alleles, especially DR and DQ, strongly co-occurred, attributing TCR associations to individual alleles was difficult. At a false discovery rate of 0.05, a later analysis linked 16,951 TCR beta sequences to specific HLA alleles. Linkage disequilibrium might explain the correlated functional status among segregating V segments, but an unknown experimental factor could not be ruled out. Some IMGT-functional V segments, including TRBV6-2 and TRBV6-3, could not be distinguished by the 87-base-pair reads and were therefore excluded. Because counts were too low, seventeen rarely observed V segments, including chromosome 9 orphons, were excluded from the earlier analysis of roughly 580 of the donors. Roughly uniform sequencing depth across donors was assumed in presence/absence analyses, although this assumption may not hold. The study listed 150 to 200 TCR beta chains as associated with cytomegalovirus. In a later analysis, HLA-associated TCR beta chains showed more clonal expansion and lower generation probabilities than non-associated chains that were equally common. In both the original and validation cohorts, the classifier was reported to diagnose cytomegalovirus status with high specificity and sensitivity. A later analysis found that TCR association rates varied across HLA loci, with DRB1 alleles showing the most associated TCRs and HLA-C alleles the fewest. In an earlier analysis of several hundred of the donors, most TCR beta V segments were observed in productive rearrangements about 90% or about 30% of the time, broadly matching IMGT annotations. While some public TCRs were present in many individuals, most TCR sequences turned up only very rarely across donors. In a later analysis, several top co-occurrence clusters were reported to appear linked to parvovirus B19, influenza, CMV and Epstein-Barr virus. According to a later genetic analysis, donors in an Asian-associated ancestry cluster had fewer N-insertions in productive TCRs than the approximately 650-donor mean. A further reported finding was that TCR beta sequences accurately predicted the HLA-A and HLA-B alleles for most subjects in the first cohort. Immune exposure information for the cohort was limited to CMV serostatus. In a later genetic analysis, a missense DCLRE1C variant was associated with V-gene and J-gene trimming of TCR beta chains, and the association was replicated in an independent cohort. The authors suggested that the approach could potentially be generalized to other disease states and immunological phenotypes. A later analysis found that most CMV-associated TCR beta chains appeared HLA-restricted, with HLA associations seemingly driven largely by CMV exposure. Only TCR beta chains were sequenced in this cohort, and the absence of alpha or paired-chain data limited detectable features. The sequencing pipeline was judged likely to have produced a cluster of highly shared sequence variants as a technical artifact. Because some donors lacked HLA typing at each locus, the association tests relied only on the typed subset.

Remarks on this clone: Its recognized antigen is unknown. Within one base of it there is no much larger clone, and no base qualities were kept.

The cohort consisted of some 670 healthy bone marrow donors. At the time of sampling, all cohort members were nominally healthy, though unrecorded immune exposures were likely present. The donor was CMV seronegative and belonged to the group of roughly 330 seronegative cohort members. A peripheral blood sample was provided by each donor, and peripheral blood mononuclear cells were used for TCR beta sequencing. Genomic DNA was extracted from the blood cell samples with the Qiagen DNeasy Blood Extraction Kit. Sequencing used PBMCs. This clonotype was obtained from a woman aged 30 to 39 in good health and CMV-seronegative. This chain is built from TRBV28 and TRBJ2-7; 9 nucleotides in the junction match TRBD2. The DNA is as follows: TGTGCCAGCTACTTAGCGGGAGCACGTCCCTACGAGCAGTACTTC. This translates into CASYLAGARPYEQYF.